Listed here is a single T cell receptor beta chain. The antigen is unknown. TCRdb recomputed calls from the reads with MiXCR, one row per CDR3 protein. Of about 770,000 distinct CDR3 sequences in the sample, almost 30% were seen once. This sample stems from a study of T cell repertoires in cytomegalovirus infection. Study-level findings and limits: Dominant in the ex vivo response were TCR beta clonotypes restricted by HLA-C and specific for CMV.

CDR3 length equals 14 residues. The trim removed 2 bases at V and 3 bases at J, leaving 4 bases unmatched. Germline V CDR1 and CDR2: DFQATT, SNEGSKA (reference sequence). This receptor was identified in a human donor in good health (CMV status not recorded). Some clones in this sample may be carry-over from other donors' samples. Here the sequenced sample was cultured CD8+ T cells from PBMCs, taken from culture after CMV antigen stimulation. The chain is built from TRBV20-1 and TRBJ1-5, with 7 bases lining up with TRBD1. The CDR3 spells CSARNRGYNQPQHF. CDR3 DNA: TGCAGTGCTAGAAACAGGGGTTACAATCAGCCCCAGCATTTT.